This T cell receptor (beta chain) comes out of a study of CD8 T cells in ankylosing spondylitis. This clonotype has ten or more counts. Its antigen remains unknown. This CDR3 contains 15 residues. The trim removed 4 bases at V and 0 bases at J, leaving 3 bases unmatched. General study results and limits: Both synovial fluid and blood in reactive arthritis had previously been reported to carry some motif variants. Disease-associated clones were CD8+ and fairly uncommon in peripheral blood. In ankylosing spondylitis blood, a motif of roughly 8 highly homologous TCR beta variants appeared characteristic.

The authors made TCR beta libraries by quantitative 5'-RACE with molecular barcodes. MiXCR was run by TCRdb on the 5' RACE reads, yielding one entry per CDR3 protein. This table has some 130,000 distinct CDR3 sequences, approximately 7.3% appearing once. The TCR originated in a female donor with ankylosing spondylitis or in good health (not recorded which). Sequenced sample: blood, either unsorted or a sorted T cell fraction (not recorded which). This sequence joins TRBV12-3 or TRBV12-4 and TRBJ1-3; 7 bases are a match to TRBD1. CDR3 nucleotide sequence: TGTGCCAGCAGTTGGACAGGCAGCTCTGGAAACACCATATATTTT. It is translated as CASSWTGSSGNTIYF.